This T cell receptor beta chain is from a study of identical twins. This clonotype was seen ten or more times. One entry per CDR3 protein, called by TCRdb with MiXCR from the 5' RACE reads. Of around 100,000 distinct CDR3 sequences listed, 5.5% to 7% were seen once; the top ten hold 9.5% to 15%. The sequenced sample was memory T cells sorted from blood. This TCR came from a woman in her fifties or sixties in good health.

In DNA form, the CDR3 reads TGTGCCAGCAGCTCGGACAGGGTCGATCACCAAGAGACCCAGTACTTC. Translated: CASSSDRVDHQETQYF. The rearrangement joins TRBV5-6 to TRBJ2-5, with 8 positions matching TRBD1. The CDR3 contains 16 residues. Trimming removed 3 bases from V and 0 bases from J; junction bases left unmatched: 7. Germline CDR1 and CDR2: SGHDT and YYEEEE. Drawing the rest from reference TRBV5-6 and TRBJ2-5, the complete variable domain is DAGVTQSPTHLIKTRGQQVTLRCSPKSGHDTVSWYQQALGQGPQFIFQYYEEEERQRGNFPDRFSGHQFPNYSSELNVNALLLGDSALYLCASSSDRVDHQETQYFGPGTRLLVL.